A selection of T cell receptor beta chains follows, all from one sample in a study of OX40 agonist ivuxolimab in advanced cancers. Data came from immunoSEQ multiplex PCR; TCRdb stores just in-frame clones and leaves some out. The table shows some 25,000 clones, with roughly 73% occurring only once. Sequencing was performed on CD4+ or CD8+ T cells sorted from blood, taken in a trial of the OX40 agonist ivuxolimab. The source is an adult with an advanced solid tumor such as melanoma, head and neck, liver or kidney cancer. Both conserved end residues are part of each CDR3. A D gene is named only where the DNA matches it firmly. A clone size is listed for some rows: how often the clone was seen (once, few, many), or a class if it is expanded.

>.|.|TRBJ2-7|TRBV6-6
TGTGCCAGCAGTTATGAGAGGGGGTCCAACGAGCAGTACTTC
CASSYERGSNEQYF
>.|TRBD1|TRBJ2-7|TRBV19
TGTGCCAGTGCACAGGGGAACGAGCAGTACTTC
CASAQGNEQYF
>.|.|TRBJ1-2|TRBV6-1
TGTGCCAGCAGTGAAGCGCAGGGTGACAGTTTCTCCAATATCCGCTACACCTTC
CASSEAQGDSFSNIRYTF
>.|.|TRBJ1-1|TRBV27
TGTGCCAGCAGTTTGCAAGAATCCATGAACACTGAAGCTTTCTTT
CASSLQESMNTEAFF
>large|.|TRBJ2-2|TRBV11-2
TGTGCCAGCAGCTTAGTCGTGGGCGGGGAGCTGTTTTTT
CASSLVVGGELFF
>few|.|TRBJ1-1|TRBV7-6
TGTGCCAGCAGCCCTAGGGTAGGAGGCACTGAAGCTTTCTTT
CASSPRVGGTEAFF
>.|.|TRBJ1-2|TRBV6-4
TGTGCCAGCAGTGACTCGGCGCCTGCTTGCTACACCTTC
CASSDSAPACYTF
>.|.|TRBJ1-2|TRBV29-1
TGCAGCGTTCTGGGGACGCCCTATGGCTACACCTTC
CSVLGTPYGYTF
>.|.|TRBJ1-2|TRBV5-5
TGTGCCAGCAGCTACCACGTCCAGGGCATTTACACCTATGGCTACACCTTC
CASSYHVQGIYTYGYTF
>.|TRBD1|TRBJ2-1|TRBV29-1
TGCAGCGTTGAAGGGACAGGACTGTACAATGAGCAGTTCTTC
CSVEGTGLYNEQFF
>few|.|TRBJ2-5|TRBV21-1
TGTGCCAGCAGCAAAGGGCCGGGGGGGGCCCTCCGGGAGACCCAGTACTTC
CASSKGPGGALRETQYF
>.|.|TRBJ1-1|TRBV6-5
TGTGCCAGCTGGCCGGGGAACACTGAAGCTTTCTTT
CASWPGNTEAFF
>.|TRBD2|TRBJ2-1|TRBV30
TGTGCCTGGGGACTAGAGTCGGCCTACAATGAGCAGTTCTTC
CAWGLESAYNEQFF
>.|.|TRBJ1-2|TRBV15
TGTGCCACCAGCGAATTCAAGGGTGTCAGAATTCACTATGGCTACACCTTC
CATSEFKGVRIHYGYTF
>.|TRBD1|TRBJ2-1|TRBV18
TGTGCCAGCTCAGATCAAAAACAGGGGACCTCCTACAATGAGCAGTTCTTC
CASSDQKQGTSYNEQFF
>.|.|TRBJ2-7|TRBV30
TGTGCCTGGAGCTCGGGGGCTTACGAGCAGTACTTC
CAWSSGAYEQYF
>few|.|TRBJ2-7|TRBV29-1
TGCAGCGTGATCAGGGAGAGCTCCTACGAGCAGTACTTC
CSVIRESSYEQYF
>.|TRBD2|TRBJ2-3|TRBV11-2
TGTGCCAGCAGCTTTTCCGGGACTATCGGTGATACGCAGTATTTT
CASSFSGTIGDTQYF
>.|TRBD2|TRBJ2-1|TRBV9
TGTGCCAGCAGCCCGGGGACTAGCGGGAATGAGCAGTTCTTC
CASSPGTSGNEQFF
>.|TRBD1|TRBJ1-2|TRBV5-6
TGTGCCAGCAGAGGGGACAGGGGGTACTATGGCTACACCTTC
CASRGDRGYYGYTF
>many|.|TRBJ2-1|TRBV27
TGTGCCAGCAGTTTAATGGGATTTTACAATGAGCAGTTCTTC
CASSLMGFYNEQFF
>.|.|TRBJ2-5|TRBV11-3
TGTGCCAGCAGCCCCCGGACAGTGGGGGACCAGTACTTC
CASSPRTVGDQYF
>.|TRBD1|TRBJ2-3|TRBV7-3
TGTGCCAGCAGCTTTCTGACAGGGTCGGGGGATACGCAGTATTTT
CASSFLTGSGDTQYF
>.|TRBD1|TRBJ1-1|TRBV7-9
TGTGCCAGCACGCGCGAACCCGGGACAGGGGCCGCTGAAGCTTTCTTT
CASTREPGTGAAEAFF
>.|.|TRBJ2-2|TRBV27
TGTGCCAGCAAATCCCCCTGGGGGAGCTCCGCCGGGGAGCTGTTTTTT
CASKSPWGSSAGELFF
>.|.|TRBJ1-6|TRBV6-5
TGTGCCAGCAGTTACTCGACCGGCAGGGCGGCCCTCCACTTT
CASSYSTGRAALHF
>.|.|TRBJ2-2|TRBV6-5
TGTGCCAGCAGTTACTCCCCGGACGGCACCGGGGAGCTGTTTTTT
CASSYSPDGTGELFF
>.|TRBD1|TRBJ1-4|TRBV5-6
TGTGCCAGTGGCCGGGGTTTTAGACAGGGAAACGAAAAACTGTTTTTT
CASGRGFRQGNEKLFF
>.|.|TRBJ2-3|TRBV27
TGTGCCAGCAGAGCGGGACAGTTTGACTCAGATACGCAGTATTTT
CASRAGQFDSDTQYF
>.|.|TRBJ2-3|TRBV5-6
TGTGCCAGCAGTGGGGGTTCAGATACGCAGTATTTT
CASSGGSDTQYF